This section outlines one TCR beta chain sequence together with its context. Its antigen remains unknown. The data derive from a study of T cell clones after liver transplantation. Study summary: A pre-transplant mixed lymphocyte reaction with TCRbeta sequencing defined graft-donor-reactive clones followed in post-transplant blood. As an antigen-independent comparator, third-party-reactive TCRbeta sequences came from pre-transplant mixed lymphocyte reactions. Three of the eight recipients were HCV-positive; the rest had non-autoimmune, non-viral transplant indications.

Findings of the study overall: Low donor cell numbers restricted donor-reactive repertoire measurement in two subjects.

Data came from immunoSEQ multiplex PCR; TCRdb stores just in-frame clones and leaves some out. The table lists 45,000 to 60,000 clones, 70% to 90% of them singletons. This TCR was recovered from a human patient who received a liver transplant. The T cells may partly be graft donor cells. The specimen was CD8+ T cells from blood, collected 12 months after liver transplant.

Written as DNA, the CDR3 is TGTGCCAGCAGTCCCGTCCCGGGGGGTGAGGAGCTGTTTTTT. This codes for CASSPVPGGEELFF. This chain uses TRBV27 with TRBJ2-2; 7 positions agree with TRBD2. V gave up 5 bases and J gave up 10 bases; unmatched junction bases: 10. Germline CDR1 is MNHEY and CDR2 is SMNVEV (reference sequence). The CDR3 has 14 residues.